The clone carrying this T cell receptor beta chain was seen once. This CDR3 region has 13 residues. The V end lost 6 bases, the J end lost 4 bases, and 13 bases lay between the germline ends. Germline loops: CDR1 DFQATT, CDR2 SNEGSKA (reference sequence). The sample originates from a study of blood T cells in healthy people across ages. Primed by a sample-barcoded 5' primer and a J-beta primer mix, a second PCR proceeded for about 6 to 11 cycles. One entry per CDR3 protein, called by TCRdb with MiXCR from the 5' RACE reads. The table includes about 1.1 million distinct CDR3 sequences, more than 30% detected once.

The chain is built from TRBV20-1 and TRBJ1-3; D gene ambiguous. Material: blood. This TCR came from a man younger than 30 in good health. The CDR3 DNA reads TGCAGTGCAGCTTGGAATGGCGGAAACACCATATATTTT. It specifies CSAAWNGGNTIYF.